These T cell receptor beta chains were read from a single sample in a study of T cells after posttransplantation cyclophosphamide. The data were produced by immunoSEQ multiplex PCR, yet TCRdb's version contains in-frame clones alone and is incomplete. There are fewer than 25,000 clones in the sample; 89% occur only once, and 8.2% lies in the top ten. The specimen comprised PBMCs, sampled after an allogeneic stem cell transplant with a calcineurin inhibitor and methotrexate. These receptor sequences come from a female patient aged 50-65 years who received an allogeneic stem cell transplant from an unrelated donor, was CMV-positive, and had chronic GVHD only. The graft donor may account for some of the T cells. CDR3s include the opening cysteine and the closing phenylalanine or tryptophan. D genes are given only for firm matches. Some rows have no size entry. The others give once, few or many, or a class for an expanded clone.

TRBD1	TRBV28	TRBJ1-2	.	TGTGCCAGCAGTTCTAAGCTTACGGGACAGGGGGGCCATGGCTACACCTTC	CASSSKLTGQGGHGYTF
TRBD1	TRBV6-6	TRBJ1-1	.	TGTGCCAGCAGTTCCGGACAGGGGGCAGCTGAAGCTTTCTTT	CASSSGQGAAEAFF
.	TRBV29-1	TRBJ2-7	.	TGCAGCGTCACGTCTCCAGCCAGGGGTACCTACGAGCAGTACTTC	CSVTSPARGTYEQYF
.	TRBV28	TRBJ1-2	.	TGTGCCAGCAGTTTAGTTAGGCAGGGTTTAGTTGGCTACACCTTC	CASSLVRQGLVGYTF
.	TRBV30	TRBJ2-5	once	TGTGCCTCCGGAGGACCACCCCAAGAGACCCAGTACTTC	CASGGPPQETQYF
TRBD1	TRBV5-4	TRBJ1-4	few	TGTGCCAGCAGCTCGAGGACAGGCCAGAATGAAAAACTGTTTTTT	CASSSRTGQNEKLFF
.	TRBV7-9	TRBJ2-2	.	TGTGCCAGCAGCTATATGATAGGGGGTTTCGGGGAGCTGTTTTTT	CASSYMIGGFGELFF
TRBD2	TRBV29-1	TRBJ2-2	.	TGCAGCGTACTAGCGGCGAACACCGGGGAGCTGTTTTTT	CSVLAANTGELFF
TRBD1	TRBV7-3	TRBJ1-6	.	TGTGCCAGCAGCTCAACGGCTTCCACAGGGGATGGACCCCTCCACTTT	CASSSTASTGDGPLHF
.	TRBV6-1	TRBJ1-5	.	TGTGCCAGCAGTGAACAATGGGGGCAAAATCAGCCCCAGCATTTT	CASSEQWGQNQPQHF
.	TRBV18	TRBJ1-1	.	TGTGCCAGCTCACTCGAATCGGGAGGGAACACTGAAGCTTTCTTT	CASSLESGGNTEAFF
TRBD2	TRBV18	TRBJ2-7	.	TGTGCCAGCTCACCTCAGCGGGAGGTGTTCGAGCAGTACTTC	CASSPQREVFEQYF
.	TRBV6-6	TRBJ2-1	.	TGTGCCAGCAGTTACCGGGGGTCCGGGCTTTACGATGAGCAGTTCTTC	CASSYRGSGLYDEQFF
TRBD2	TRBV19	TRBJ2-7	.	TGTGCCAGTAGTATGGGACTAGGATACGAGCAGTACTTC	CASSMGLGYEQYF
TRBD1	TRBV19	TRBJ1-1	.	TGTGCCAGTAGTTACAGGGGGCGCAGCTCCCTAATGAACACTGAAGCTTTCTTT	CASSYRGRSSLMNTEAFF
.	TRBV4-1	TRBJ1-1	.	TGCGCCAGCAGATCTTATCGAGGACAGTACACTGAAGCTTTCTTT	CASRSYRGQYTEAFF
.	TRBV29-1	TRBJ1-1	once	TGCAGCGTTGAAGAAAACATCTTGAACACTGAAGCTTTCTTT	CSVEENILNTEAFF
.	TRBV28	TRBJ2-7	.	TGTGCCAGCGGGAGTGGCTCCTACGAGCAGTACTTC	CASGSGSYEQYF
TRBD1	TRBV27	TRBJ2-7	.	TGTGCCAGCAGTTTATCGGGCAGGGGGCGTTACGAGCAGTACTTC	CASSLSGRGRYEQYF
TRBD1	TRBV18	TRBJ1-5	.	TGTGCCAGCTCAGCATCCTTAACCCGGGACAGGGATTCATCCAATCAGCCCCAGCATTTT	CASSASLTRDRDSSNQPQHF
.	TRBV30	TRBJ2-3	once	TGTGCCTGGAACGAGGGGGCGGGACGGACAGATACGCAGTATTTT	CAWNEGAGRTDTQYF
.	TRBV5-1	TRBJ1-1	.	TGCGCCAGCAGCCTGACATCGAACACTGAAGCTTTCTTT	CASSLTSNTEAFF
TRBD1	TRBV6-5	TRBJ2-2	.	TGTGCCAGCAGGCCTACAGGGGGGATCACCGGGGAGCTGTTTTTT	CASRPTGGITGELFF